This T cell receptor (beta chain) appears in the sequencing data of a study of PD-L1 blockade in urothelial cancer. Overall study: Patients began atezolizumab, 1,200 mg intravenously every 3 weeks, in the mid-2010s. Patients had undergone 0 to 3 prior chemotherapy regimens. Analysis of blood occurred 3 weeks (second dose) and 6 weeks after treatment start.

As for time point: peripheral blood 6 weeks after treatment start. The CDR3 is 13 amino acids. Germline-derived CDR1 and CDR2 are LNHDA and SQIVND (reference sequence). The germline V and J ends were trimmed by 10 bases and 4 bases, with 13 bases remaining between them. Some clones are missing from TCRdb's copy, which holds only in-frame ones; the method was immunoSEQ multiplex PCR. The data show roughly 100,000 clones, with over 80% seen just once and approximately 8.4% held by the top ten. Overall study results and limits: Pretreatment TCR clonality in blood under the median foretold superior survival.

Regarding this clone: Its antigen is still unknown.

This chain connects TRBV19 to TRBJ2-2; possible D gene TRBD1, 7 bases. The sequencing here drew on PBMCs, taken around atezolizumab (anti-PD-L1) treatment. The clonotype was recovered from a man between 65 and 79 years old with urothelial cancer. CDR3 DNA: TGTGCCACCCGACAGGGACTCACCGGGGAGCTGTTTTTT. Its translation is CATRQGLTGELFF.